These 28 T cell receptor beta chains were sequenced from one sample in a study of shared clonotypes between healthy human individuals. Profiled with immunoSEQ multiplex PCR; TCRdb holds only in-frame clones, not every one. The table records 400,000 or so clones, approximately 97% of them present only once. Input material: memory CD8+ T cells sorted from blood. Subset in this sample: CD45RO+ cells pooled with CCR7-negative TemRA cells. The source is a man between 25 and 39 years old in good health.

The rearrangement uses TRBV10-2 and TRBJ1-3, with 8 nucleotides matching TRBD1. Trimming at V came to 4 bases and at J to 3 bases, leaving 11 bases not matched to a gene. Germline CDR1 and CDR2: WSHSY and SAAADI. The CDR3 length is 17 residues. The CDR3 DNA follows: TGCGCCAGCAGTGTGTACGACAGGGGAAAAAGTGGAAACACCATATATTTT. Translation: CASSVYDRGKSGNTIYF.

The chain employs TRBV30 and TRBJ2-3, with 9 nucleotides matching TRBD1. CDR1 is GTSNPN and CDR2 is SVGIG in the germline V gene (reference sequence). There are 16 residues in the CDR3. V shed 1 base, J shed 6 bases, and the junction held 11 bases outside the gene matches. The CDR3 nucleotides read TGTGCCTGGAGTGCGACAGGGGGAAGGGGCTTGGATACGCAGTATTTT. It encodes CAWSATGGRGLDTQYF.

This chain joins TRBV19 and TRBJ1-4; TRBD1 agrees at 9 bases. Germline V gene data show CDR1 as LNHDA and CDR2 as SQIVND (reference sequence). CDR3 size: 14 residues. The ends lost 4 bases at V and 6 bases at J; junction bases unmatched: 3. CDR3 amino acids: CASSSRDRDEKLFF. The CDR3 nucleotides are TGTGCCAGTAGTAGCCGGGACAGGGATGAAAAACTGTTTTTT.

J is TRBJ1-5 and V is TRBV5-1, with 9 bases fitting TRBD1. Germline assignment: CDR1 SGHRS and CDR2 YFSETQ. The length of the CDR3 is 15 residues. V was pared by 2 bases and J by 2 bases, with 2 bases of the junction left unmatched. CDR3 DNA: TGCGCCAGCAGCTTAGGGACAGGGCGCAATCAGCCCCAGCATTTT. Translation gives CASSLGTGRNQPQHF.

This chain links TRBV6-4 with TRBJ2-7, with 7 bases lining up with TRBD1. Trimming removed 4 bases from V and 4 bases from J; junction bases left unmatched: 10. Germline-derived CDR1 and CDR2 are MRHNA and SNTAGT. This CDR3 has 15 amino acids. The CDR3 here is CASSAEPTGLYEQYF. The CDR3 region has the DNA TGTGCCAGCAGTGCCGAGCCGACAGGGTTGTACGAGCAGTACTTC.

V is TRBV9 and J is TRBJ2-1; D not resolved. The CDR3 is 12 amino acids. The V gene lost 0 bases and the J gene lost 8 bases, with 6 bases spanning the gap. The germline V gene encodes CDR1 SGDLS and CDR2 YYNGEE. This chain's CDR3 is CASSVGSDEQFF. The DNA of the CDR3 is TGTGCCAGCAGCGTAGGAAGTGATGAGCAGTTCTTC.

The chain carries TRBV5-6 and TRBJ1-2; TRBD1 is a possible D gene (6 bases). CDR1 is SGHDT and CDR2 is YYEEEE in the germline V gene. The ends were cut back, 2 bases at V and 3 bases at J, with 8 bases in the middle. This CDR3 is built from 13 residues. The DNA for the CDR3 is TGTGCCAGCAGCTTAAGGGGGGACTATGGCTACACCTTC. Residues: CASSLRGDYGYTF.

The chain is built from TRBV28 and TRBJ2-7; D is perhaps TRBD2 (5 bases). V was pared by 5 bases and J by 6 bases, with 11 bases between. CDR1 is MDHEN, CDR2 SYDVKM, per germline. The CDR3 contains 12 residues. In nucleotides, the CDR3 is TGTGCCAGCAGTACGTCCGGAGGCGAGCAGTACTTC. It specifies CASSTSGGEQYF.

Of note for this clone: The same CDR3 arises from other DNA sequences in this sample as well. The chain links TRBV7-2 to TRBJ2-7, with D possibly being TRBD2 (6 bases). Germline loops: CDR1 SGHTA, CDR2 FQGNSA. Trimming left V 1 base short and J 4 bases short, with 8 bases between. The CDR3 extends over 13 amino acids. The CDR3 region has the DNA TGTGCCAGCAGCTTAGGTAGCGGTTACGAGCAGTACTTC. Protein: CASSLGSGYEQYF.

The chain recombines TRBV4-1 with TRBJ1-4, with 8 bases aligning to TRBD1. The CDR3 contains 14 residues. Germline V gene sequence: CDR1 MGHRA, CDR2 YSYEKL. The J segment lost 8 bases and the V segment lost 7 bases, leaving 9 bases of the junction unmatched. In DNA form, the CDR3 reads TGCGCCAGCAAATTCCAGGGGGCAAACGAAAAACTGTTTTTT. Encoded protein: CASKFQGANEKLFF.

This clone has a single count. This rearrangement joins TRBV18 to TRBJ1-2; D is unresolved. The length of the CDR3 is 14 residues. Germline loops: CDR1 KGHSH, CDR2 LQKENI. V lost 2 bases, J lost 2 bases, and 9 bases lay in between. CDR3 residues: CASSPSARNYGYTF. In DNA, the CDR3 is TGTGCCAGCTCACCATCTGCAAGAAACTATGGCTACACCTTC.

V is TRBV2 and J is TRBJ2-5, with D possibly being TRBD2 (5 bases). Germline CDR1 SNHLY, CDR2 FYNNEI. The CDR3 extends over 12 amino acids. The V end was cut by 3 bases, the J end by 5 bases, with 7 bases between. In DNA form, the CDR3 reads TGTGCCAGCAGTGACTCGGGGGAGACCCAGTACTTC. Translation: CASSDSGETQYF.

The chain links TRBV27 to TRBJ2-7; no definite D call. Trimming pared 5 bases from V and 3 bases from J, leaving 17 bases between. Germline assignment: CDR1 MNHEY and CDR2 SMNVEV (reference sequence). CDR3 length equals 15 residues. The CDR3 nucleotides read TGTGCCAGCAGTCCGACGGACCTGGCCGACTACGAGCAGTACTTC. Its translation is CASSPTDLADYEQYF.

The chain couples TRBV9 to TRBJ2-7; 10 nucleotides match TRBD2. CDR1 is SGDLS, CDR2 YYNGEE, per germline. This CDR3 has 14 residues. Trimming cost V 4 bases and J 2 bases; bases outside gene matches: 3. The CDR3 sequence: CASSPSGSPYEQYF. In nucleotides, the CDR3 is TGTGCCAGCAGCCCTAGCGGGAGCCCCTACGAGCAGTACTTC.

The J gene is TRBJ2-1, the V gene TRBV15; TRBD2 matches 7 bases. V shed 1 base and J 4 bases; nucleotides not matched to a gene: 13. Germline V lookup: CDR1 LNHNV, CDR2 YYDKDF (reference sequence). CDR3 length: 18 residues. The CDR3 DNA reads TGTGCCACCAGCAGAGTCGTCAAAGCGGGACGGGCGTACAATGAGCAGTTCTTC. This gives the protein CATSRVVKAGRAYNEQFF.

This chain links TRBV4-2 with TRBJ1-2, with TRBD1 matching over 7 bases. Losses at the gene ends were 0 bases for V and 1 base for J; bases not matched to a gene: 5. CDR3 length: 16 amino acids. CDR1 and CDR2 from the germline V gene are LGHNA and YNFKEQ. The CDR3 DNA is TGTGCCAGCAGCCAAGATGAGGGGGCCCTTAACTATGGCTACACCTTC. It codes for CASSQDEGALNYGYTF.

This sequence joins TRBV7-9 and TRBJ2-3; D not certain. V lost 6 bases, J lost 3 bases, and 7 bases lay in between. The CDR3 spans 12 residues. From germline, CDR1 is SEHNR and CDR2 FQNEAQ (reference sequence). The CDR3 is CASSFATDTQYF. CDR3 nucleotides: TGTGCCAGCAGTTTTGCAACAGATACGCAGTATTTT.

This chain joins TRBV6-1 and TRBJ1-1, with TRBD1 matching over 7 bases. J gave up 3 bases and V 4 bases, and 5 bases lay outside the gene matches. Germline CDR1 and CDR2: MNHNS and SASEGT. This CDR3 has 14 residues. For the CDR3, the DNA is TGTGCCAGCAGTGGCCGAACAGGGGACACTGAAGCTTTCTTT. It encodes CASSGRTGDTEAFF.

The CDR3 bases are TGTGCCAGCTCACCCAAAGCGGGAGTCTACGAGCAGTACTTC. Translated, it gives CASSPKAGVYEQYF. V and J are TRBV18 and TRBJ2-7, with 8 bases matching TRBD2. The CDR3 runs to 14 residues. Germline values: CDR1 KGHSH, CDR2 LQKENI. Germline trimming cut 3 bases from V and 3 bases from J; bases unmatched to any gene: 4.

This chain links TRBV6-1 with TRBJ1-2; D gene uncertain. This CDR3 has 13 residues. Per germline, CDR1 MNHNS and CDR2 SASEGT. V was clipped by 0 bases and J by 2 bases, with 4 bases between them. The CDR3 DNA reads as TGTGCCAGCAGTGAAGCGGACAACTATGGCTACACCTTC. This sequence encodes CASSEADNYGYTF.

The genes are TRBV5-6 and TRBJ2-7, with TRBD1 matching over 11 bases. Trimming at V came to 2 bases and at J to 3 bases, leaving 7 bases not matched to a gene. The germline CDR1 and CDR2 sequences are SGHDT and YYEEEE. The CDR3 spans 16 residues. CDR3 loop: CASSFPPGTGGYEQYF. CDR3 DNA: TGTGCCAGCAGCTTCCCACCCGGGACAGGGGGCTACGAGCAGTACTTC.

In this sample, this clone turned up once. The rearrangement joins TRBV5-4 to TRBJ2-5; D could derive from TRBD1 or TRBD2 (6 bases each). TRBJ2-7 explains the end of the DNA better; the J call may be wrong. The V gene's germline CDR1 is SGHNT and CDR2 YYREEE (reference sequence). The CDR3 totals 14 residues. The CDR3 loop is CASSLGGLVYEQYF. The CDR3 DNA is TGTGCCAGCAGCTTAGGGGGGCTGGTCTACGAGCAGTACTTC.

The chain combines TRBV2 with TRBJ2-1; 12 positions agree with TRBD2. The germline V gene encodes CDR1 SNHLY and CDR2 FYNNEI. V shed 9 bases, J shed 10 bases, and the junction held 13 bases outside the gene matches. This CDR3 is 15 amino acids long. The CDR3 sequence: CASPRPGLAGWEQFF. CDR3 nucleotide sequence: TGTGCCAGTCCCCGCCCGGGACTAGCGGGCTGGGAGCAGTTCTTC.

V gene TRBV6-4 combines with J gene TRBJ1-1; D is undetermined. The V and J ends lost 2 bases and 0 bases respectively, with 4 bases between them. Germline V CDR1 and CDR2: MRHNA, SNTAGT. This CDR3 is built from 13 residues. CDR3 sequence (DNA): TGTGCCAGCAGTGACCTATTGAACACTGAAGCTTTCTTT. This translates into CASSDLLNTEAFF.

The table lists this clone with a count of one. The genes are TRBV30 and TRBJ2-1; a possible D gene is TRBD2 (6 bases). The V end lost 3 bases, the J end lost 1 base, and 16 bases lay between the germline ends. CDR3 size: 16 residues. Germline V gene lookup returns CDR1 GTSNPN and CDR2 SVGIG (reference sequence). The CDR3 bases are TGTGCCTGGAGCTCGTTAGCGGCCCATTCCTACAATGAGCAGTTCTTC. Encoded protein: CAWSSLAAHSYNEQFF.

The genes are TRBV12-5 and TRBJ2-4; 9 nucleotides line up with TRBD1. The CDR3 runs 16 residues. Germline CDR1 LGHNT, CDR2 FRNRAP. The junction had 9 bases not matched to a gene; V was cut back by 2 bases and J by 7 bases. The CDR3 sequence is CASGLTTGGAENIQYF. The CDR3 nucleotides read TGTGCTAGTGGTTTGACCACAGGGGGCGCGGAGAACATTCAGTACTTC.

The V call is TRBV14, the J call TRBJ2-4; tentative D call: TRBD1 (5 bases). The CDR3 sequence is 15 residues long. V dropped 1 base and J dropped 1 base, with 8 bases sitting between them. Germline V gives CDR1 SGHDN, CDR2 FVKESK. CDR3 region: CASSQVGAAKNIQYF. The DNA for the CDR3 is TGTGCCAGCAGCCAAGTAGGGGCCGCCAAAAACATTCAGTACTTC.

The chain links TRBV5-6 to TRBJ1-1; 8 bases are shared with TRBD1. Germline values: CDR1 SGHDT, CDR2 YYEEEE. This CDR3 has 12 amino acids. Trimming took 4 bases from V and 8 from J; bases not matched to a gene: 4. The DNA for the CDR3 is TGTGCCAGCAGCGGCCGGGACAGGGAAGCTTTCTTT. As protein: CASSGRDREAFF.